The rows below give T cell receptor beta chains drawn from one sample of a study of cytomegalovirus exposure and HLA in healthy donors. This table comes from immunoSEQ multiplex PCR, and its TCRdb copy is limited to in-frame clones, with some not included. The sample lists 35,000 to 55,000 clones, about two thirds occurring once. The material sequenced was PBMCs. The source is a man in his sixties in good health and CMV-seropositive. Each CDR3 is given with its conserved first and last residue. A D gene is named only where the DNA matches it firmly. The size entry is marked missing in some rows and otherwise reads once, few, many or a size class.

D gene	clone size	V gene	J gene	CDR3 DNA	CDR3 protein
-	-	TRBV10-3	TRBJ2-7	TGTGCCATCACCCCGGGGAGCTCGGAGGGGTACGAGCAGTACTTC	CAITPGSSEGYEQYF
-	-	TRBV11-2	TRBJ2-3	TGTGCCAGCAGCTATGAATTGGGGCCAGGTACGCAGTATTTT	CASSYELGPGTQYF
-	-	TRBV4-3	TRBJ2-7	TGCGCCAGCAGCTTCGTTCTCTCCTACGAGCAGTACTTC	CASSFVLSYEQYF
TRBD1	few	TRBV11-2	TRBJ1-4	TGTGCCAGCAGCTTAGATAACAGGGGATATGAAAAACTGTTTTTT	CASSLDNRGYEKLFF
TRBD1	-	TRBV6-1	TRBJ2-7	TGTGCCAGCAGTGGTCCGGGACAGGGTTACGAGCAGTACTTC	CASSGPGQGYEQYF
-	-	TRBV12-5	TRBJ2-3	TGTGCTAGTGGTTTGAATGGCGGTACGTCAGATACGCAGTATTTT	CASGLNGGTSDTQYF
-	-	TRBV29-1	TRBJ2-5	TGCAGCGTACCAGACAGTGAGGAGACCCAGTACTTC	CSVPDSEETQYF
-	-	TRBV7-8	TRBJ2-7	TGTGCCAGCAGCTTAGCGGCGGTGGGGGCGGTTTCCTACGAGCAGTACTTC	CASSLAAVGAVSYEQYF
-	-	TRBV20-1	TRBJ2-1	TGCAGGCCGATTAGCGGAAATGAGCAGTTCTTC	CRPISGNEQFF
-	-	TRBV6-1	TRBJ2-5	TGTGCCAGCAGTGAAGGGGGCTGGGCAGGAGAGACCCAGTACTTC	CASSEGGWAGETQYF
TRBD1	-	TRBV5-1	TRBJ1-1	TGCGCCAGCAGTCACTGGACAGGATCTATGAACACTGAAGCTTTCTTT	CASSHWTGSMNTEAFF
-	few	TRBV7-2	TRBJ2-1	TGTGCCAGCAGCTTAACGGGACTTGCCTACAATGAGCAGTTCTTC	CASSLTGLAYNEQFF
TRBD2	-	TRBV5-5	TRBJ2-7	TGTGCCAGCAGCTTGGAGGTCTGGACTAGTGACGAGCAGTACTTC	CASSLEVWTSDEQYF
-	-	TRBV7-9	TRBJ1-3	TGTGCCAGCAGCTTACTGGGGCAGATGGGAAACACCATATATTTT	CASSLLGQMGNTIYF
-	-	TRBV4-1	TRBJ1-5	TGCGCCAGCAGCCAAGAGAGGGTGGGGGGTTATGGCAATCAGCCCCAGCATTTT	CASSQERVGGYGNQPQHF
-	-	TRBV14	TRBJ2-7	TGTGCCAGCAGCGTCGGGAGCTCCTACGAGCAGTACTTC	CASSVGSSYEQYF
-	once	TRBV4-3	TRBJ1-1	TGCGCCAGCAGCGAGGACGTCCGGGGGGACACTGAAGCTTTCTTT	CASSEDVRGDTEAFF
-	-	TRBV7-9	TRBJ2-3	TGTGCCAGCATCGTATCAGATACGCAGTATTTT	CASIVSDTQYF
-	few	TRBV20-1	TRBJ1-1	TGCAGTGCTAGAGATCTGGAAGCTTTCTTT	CSARDLEAFF
-	few	TRBV27	TRBJ1-1	TGTGCCAGCAGGCGCGGGGGGACGGACACTGAAGCTTTCTTT	CASRRGGTDTEAFF
-	-	TRBV30	TRBJ1-1	TGTGCCTGGAGTGACCGGGGGGACACTGAAGCTTTCTTT	CAWSDRGDTEAFF
-	-	TRBV5-6	TRBJ1-6	TGTGCCAGCAGTGTGCAGGCAAAAACCCTCCACTTT	CASSVQAKTLHF
TRBD1	-	TRBV30	TRBJ2-7	TGTGCCTGGAGTGTATCCGGGACAGGGGGCAATTCGCAGTACTTC	CAWSVSGTGGNSQYF
-	few	TRBV10-3	TRBJ2-3	TGTGCCATCAGTGAGTCCCAGAGGTCTAGCAGGAGTAGTGATACGCAGTATTTT	CAISESQRSSRSSDTQYF
TRBD1	-	TRBV6-1	TRBJ2-1	TGTGCCAGCAGTGATTGGACAGGGGGCAATGAGCAGTTCTTC	CASSDWTGGNEQFF
TRBD1	-	TRBV13	TRBJ1-2	TGTGCCAGCAGCACGACAGGGAAACCAGGGTTGGGCTACACCTTC	CASSTTGKPGLGYTF
-	-	TRBV5-6	TRBJ1-2	TGTGCCAGCAGCTTGACAGGGCACTATGGCTACACCTTC	CASSLTGHYGYTF
TRBD1	-	TRBV6-6	TRBJ2-2	TGTGCCAGCAAACCAGGGGGCGCGAACACCGGGGAGCTGTTTTTT	CASKPGGANTGELFF
TRBD2	-	TRBV7-2	TRBJ2-1	TGTGCCAGCAGCACCGGGACTAGCGGGAGTCGGGAGCAGTTCTTC	CASSTGTSGSREQFF
-	-	TRBV30	TRBJ2-7	TGTGCCTGGAGTTTCAGCGACTACTACGAGCAGTACTTC	CAWSFSDYYEQYF
-	-	TRBV5-4	TRBJ2-7	TGTGCCAGCAGCTTGGTGGCTGGTCCTTGGCAGGACTCCTACGAGCAGTACTTC	CASSLVAGPWQDSYEQYF
-	-	TRBV11-1	TRBJ2-5	TGTGCCAGCAGCCCAGGTGGGCAGATCCAAGAGACCCAGTACTTC	CASSPGGQIQETQYF
-	-	TRBV11-2	TRBJ2-7	TGTGCCAGCAGCTCCCCTAGCTGGCGCGAGCAGTACTTC	CASSSPSWREQYF
TRBD1	-	TRBV29-1	TRBJ1-1	TGCAGCGTTGAGTTGGGCCCCGGGACAGCTGATGAAGCTTTCTTT	CSVELGPGTADEAFF
-	-	TRBV29-1	TRBJ1-1	TGCAGCGTGAACAGGGTGGGCACTGAAGCTTTCTTT	CSVNRVGTEAFF
TRBD1	few	TRBV5-5	TRBJ2-1	TGTGCCAGCAGTTCCGGGGACAGGGTTGTCAATGAGCAGTTCTTC	CASSSGDRVVNEQFF
-	once	TRBV11-1	TRBJ2-6	TGTGCCAGCAGCCGGCACAGTTCTGGGGCCAACGTCCTGACTTTC	CASSRHSSGANVLTF
TRBD2	-	TRBV29-1	TRBJ2-1	TGCAGCGTTGAAGGGACTAGCGGGAGTAATGAGCAGTTCTTC	CSVEGTSGSNEQFF
TRBD2	-	TRBV7-2	TRBJ2-7	TGTGCCAGCAGCCTACAGGGACTAGCGGGAGGACAGAAAAACTACGAGCAGTACTTC	CASSLQGLAGGQKNYEQYF
TRBD1	-	TRBV6-1	TRBJ1-1	TGTGCCAGCATTAAGGACAGGGACACTGAAGCTTTCTTT	CASIKDRDTEAFF
-	-	TRBV9	TRBJ1-5	TGTGCCAGCAGCGTAAGCCCCAATCAGCCCCAGCATTTT	CASSVSPNQPQHF
-	-	TRBV5-6	TRBJ2-1	TGTGCCAGCAGCTTGTCACTAGCCCGTGAGCAGTTCTTC	CASSLSLAREQFF
-	-	TRBV5-4	TRBJ2-3	TGTGCCAGCAGCCCGGGTGGGTTTTCAGATACGCAGTATTTT	CASSPGGFSDTQYF
-	-	TRBV6-5	TRBJ1-2	TGTGCCAGCAGTTACGACAGAAACTATGGCTACACCTTC	CASSYDRNYGYTF
TRBD1	-	TRBV6-1	TRBJ2-7	TGTGCCAGCAAGGTACCGGACAGGGGCCCCGAGCAGTACTTC	CASKVPDRGPEQYF
TRBD1	-	TRBV14	TRBJ2-5	TGTGCCAGCAGCGAGACAGGGGCGAGGGAGACCCAGTACTTC	CASSETGARETQYF
-	-	TRBV28	TRBJ1-2	TGTGCCAGCAGTTTATCAGGGGTCGGCTACACCTTC	CASSLSGVGYTF
-	-	TRBV27	TRBJ2-5	TGTGCCAGCAGTTTATTTCGAGGGTCCGAGACCCAGTACTTC	CASSLFRGSETQYF
TRBD2	few	TRBV19	TRBJ2-7	TGTGCCAGTAGTATTGGAGCGGGAGGAATCTACGAGCAGTACTTC	CASSIGAGGIYEQYF
TRBD1	few	TRBV19	TRBJ1-2	TGTGCCAGTAGTGAACCCGGGACAGCTGCTAACTATGGCTACACCTTC	CASSEPGTAANYGYTF
TRBD1	few	TRBV28	TRBJ2-3	TGTGCCAGCAGTCCTCCAATATACGGACAGGCCGGCACAGATACGCAGTATTTT	CASSPPIYGQAGTDTQYF